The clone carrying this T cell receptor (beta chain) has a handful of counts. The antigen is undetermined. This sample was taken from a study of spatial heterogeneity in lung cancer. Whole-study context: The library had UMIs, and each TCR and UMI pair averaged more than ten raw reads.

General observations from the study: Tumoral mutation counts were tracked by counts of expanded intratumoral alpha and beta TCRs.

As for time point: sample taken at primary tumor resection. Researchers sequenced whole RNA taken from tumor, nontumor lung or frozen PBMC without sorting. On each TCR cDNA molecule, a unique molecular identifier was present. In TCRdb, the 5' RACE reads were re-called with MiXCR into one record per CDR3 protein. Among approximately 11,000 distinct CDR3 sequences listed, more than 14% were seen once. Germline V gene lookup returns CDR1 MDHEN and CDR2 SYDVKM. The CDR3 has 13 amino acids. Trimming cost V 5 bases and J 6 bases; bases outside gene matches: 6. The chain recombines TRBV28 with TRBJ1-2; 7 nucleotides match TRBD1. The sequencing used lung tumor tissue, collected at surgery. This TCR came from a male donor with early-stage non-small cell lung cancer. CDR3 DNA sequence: TGTGCCAGCAGTACACTTGACAGGGATGGCTACACCTTC. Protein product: CASSTLDRDGYTF.